This TCR beta chain is drawn from a study of Ad26.COV2.S vaccination and SARS-CoV-2 variants. The study's findings and limits: A substantial breadth of spike-specific CD8+ and CD4+ T cell responses after vaccination has been reported.

This sample's treatment: about 20 received Ad26.COV2.S at low or high dose, single or two shots; 5 received placebo; per-sample allocation not given. Sample collection was performed on day 63 after the first vaccine or placebo injection. Concerning this clone: Its antigen is currently unknown. The germline gene is not matched at one end of the junction; a read error may be the cause.

This table comes from immunoSEQ multiplex PCR, and its TCRdb copy is limited to in-frame clones, with some not included. The data hold 380,000 or so clones, with approximately 86% observed a single time. Sample: peripheral blood, taken in a trial of Ad26.COV2.S vaccine versus placebo. This TCR derives from a person between 18 and 65 years old who received the Ad26.COV2.S COVID-19 vaccine or a placebo.

The DNA of the CDR3 is TGTGCCAGTAGCATAGACAGGGCGGGCACCGGGGAGCTGTTTTTT. As protein: CASSIDRAGTGELFF. The rearrangement uses TRBV19 and TRBJ2-2; TRBD1 aligns across 7 bases. This CDR3 is built from 15 residues. Germline V lookup: CDR1 LNHDA, CDR2 SQIVND (reference sequence).